This TCR beta chain is from a study of blood T cell repertoires in COVID-19 (dated by TCRdb to about 2020). The study in broad terms: Collaborator samples came from the United States, Italy and Spain and covered acute and convalescent phases of COVID-19. The prospective study material was composed of cDNA or gDNA derived from T cells, B-cell-depleted T cells, or PBMCs. Subjects who had been exposed to COVID-19, were actively infected with it, or had recovered from it provided the deeply sampled blood TCRbeta repertoires that made up the dataset. The repertoires were released in a freely available public database intended as a resource for research on the immune response to SARS-CoV-2. Samples were obtained from the ongoing ImmuneRACE study (first 160 participants) and from 1,254 subjects provided by 6 global collaborators. Sample metadata almost always included a de-identified subject ID, COVID-19 status, age in years and sex. Where available, HLA class I and class II types were taken from metadata supplied by the sample provider and were not determined by assay-based typing. Points the paper makes about the study in general: The quantity of clinical and demographic metadata differed by source and by participant and was supplied without curation.

Concerning this clone itself: This clone's antigen is unknown. Base qualities are missing; no much larger clone stands one base away.

Participants in the prospective study were aged roughly 18 to 100 years, lived in about two dozen United States geographic areas, and enrolled through a virtual design. To assign participants to cohorts, the prospective study relied on clinical history that participants themselves reported in a screening survey and a study questionnaire. A participant counted as exposed if, within 2 weeks of entering the study, that participant had been in contact with someone who had a PCR-confirmed or clinician-diagnosed COVID-19 case. Mobile phlebotomists in the prospective study collected whole blood, serum and a nasopharyngeal or oropharyngeal swab from every participant. Over a roughly 2-month period, participants in the prospective study had the option of providing additional blood draws and questionnaires. Before DNA extraction, prospective study blood samples were shipped either frozen or at room temperature.

The immunoSEQ Assay, a bias-controlled multiplex PCR, was used to amplify TCRbeta CDR3 regions from genomic DNA. The paper's data handling went like this. The number of nucleated cells in each sample was estimated by amplification of reference gene primers within the assay. To quantify the absolute abundance of each unique TCRbeta CDR3 rearrangement, sequence reads were collapsed and filtered. For each sample, productive Simpson clonality was calculated by taking the square root of Simpson's diversity index across productive rearrangements. The table comes from immuneACCESS by way of TCRdb, which keeps in-frame sequences with V and J called. Part of the clones is missing from these tables; in studies checked, under half for an unresolved V gene and the rest for unknown reasons. The V and J calls and clone size were taken over from that table, and D and trimming were inferred from the DNA. This sample has about 210,000 clones in its table, and roughly 90% of those were observed once. Of the sample, about 4.6% is held by the ten largest clones.

Including the terminal cysteine and phenylalanine, the CDR3 comprises 15 residues. Only the CDR3 portion is preserved as DNA: 45 bases, with reading frame beginning at the first base. Between the V and J ends, shortened by 2 bases and 5 bases respectively, the junction contains 15 bases. CDR1 SNHLY and CDR2 FYNNEI are derived from the germline V gene. The sequence derives from a woman in her 30s who had been exposed to COVID-19. What was sequenced was PBMCs or T cells enriched from blood (not recorded which). This receptor chain uses TRBV2 and TRBJ2-5; possibly the D gene is TRBD1, per 6 matching bases. The CDR3 region: CASSELQGSRETQYF. At the DNA level, the sequence is TGTGCCAGCAGTGAACTTCAGGGGTCAAGGGAGACCCAGTACTTC.